Following are 29 T cell receptor beta chains from one sample sequenced in a study of Ad26.COV2.S vaccination and SARS-CoV-2 variants. Profiling relied on immunoSEQ multiplex PCR, and the TCRdb table lists in-frame clones only, not all of them. The table records some 370,000 clones, around four fifths of them present only once. The treatment: around 19 received Ad26.COV2.S at low or high dose, single or two shots; about 5 received placebo; per-sample allocation not given. Sampling occurred on day 63 after the first vaccine or placebo injection. The sample in question was peripheral blood, obtained in a trial of Ad26.COV2.S vaccine versus placebo. Source of these receptors: a person between 18 and 60 years old who received the Ad26.COV2.S COVID-19 vaccine or a placebo.

This clone was found a few times. The V gene is TRBV29-1, the J gene TRBJ2-5, with D unresolved. Trimming cost V 6 bases and J 5 bases, with 16 bases left between them. The germline CDR1 and CDR2 sequences are SQVTM and ANQGSEA. This CDR3 spans 13 amino acids. This CDR3 reads CSVPLPARETQYF. CDR3 DNA sequence: TGCAGCGTCCCCCTCCCGGCGAGGGAGACCCAGTACTTC.

The rearrangement uses TRBV2 and TRBJ2-7; perhaps D is TRBD1 or TRBD2 (5 bases each). The CDR3 extends over 15 amino acids. The V end lost 6 bases, the J end lost 2 bases, and 17 bases lay between the germline ends. Germline V gene sequence: CDR1 SNHLY, CDR2 FYNNEI. In nucleotides, the CDR3 is TGTGCCAGCAGGAACTCCGGGACGGTGACCTACGAGCAGTACTTC. The encoded protein is CASRNSGTVTYEQYF.

This sequence joins TRBV7-2 and TRBJ1-5; no clear D gene. The CDR3 has 12 residues. Per the germline V gene, CDR1 is SGHTA and CDR2 is FQGNSA. V lost 4 bases and J 5 bases, leaving 6 bases between the germline ends. The CDR3 region is CASSSPDQPQHF. DNA of the CDR3: TGTGCCAGCAGCTCCCCGGATCAGCCCCAGCATTTT.

This chain links TRBV27 with TRBJ1-2; the match to TRBD1 covers 9 bases. CDR3 size: 16 residues. The V gene's germline CDR1 is MNHEY and CDR2 SMNVEV (reference sequence). Trimming at V came to 6 bases and at J to 0 bases, leaving 8 bases not matched to a gene. Written as DNA, the CDR3 is TGTGCCAGCAGATCCGGGACAGGGCCCACTAACTATGGCTACACCTTC. Amino acid sequence: CASRSGTGPTNYGYTF.

The rearrangement joins TRBV7-9 to TRBJ2-2; a possible D gene is TRBD2 (5 bases). CDR3 length: 14 amino acids. The V end was cut by 1 base, the J end by 5 bases, with 8 bases between. Per germline, CDR1 SEHNR and CDR2 FQNEAQ (reference sequence). This CDR3 reads CASSLGSGTGELFF. In nucleotides, the CDR3 is TGTGCCAGCAGCTTAGGATCGGGAACCGGGGAGCTGTTTTTT.

This rearrangement joins TRBV29-1 to TRBJ2-7, with 11 bases fitting TRBD2. Germline loops: CDR1 SQVTM, CDR2 ANQGSEA. Trimming at V came to 2 bases and at J to 1 base, leaving 4 bases not matched to a gene. The CDR3 is 15 residues long. Here the CDR3 reads CSVEPASGGSYEQYF. Here the CDR3 DNA reads TGCAGCGTTGAACCGGCTAGCGGGGGGTCCTACGAGCAGTACTTC.

This clone was recorded a few times. This chain uses TRBV3-1 (or the pseudogene TRBV3-2) with TRBJ2-2, with 11 bases lining up with TRBD2. The germline V gene encodes CDR1 LGHDT and CDR2 YNNKEL (reference sequence). Unmatched junction bases numbered 14, after V lost 6 bases and J lost 5 bases. The CDR3 consists of 18 residues. CDR3 residues: CASRLTDGSGGATGELFF. Written as DNA, the CDR3 is TGTGCCAGCAGATTGACAGATGGTAGCGGGGGGGCGACCGGGGAGCTGTTTTTT.

This chain connects TRBV7-6 to TRBJ2-1; D is undetermined. The CDR3 spans 16 residues. Germline CDR1 reads SGHVS; CDR2 reads FNYEAQ. Trimming left V 5 bases short and J 7 bases short, with 21 bases between. CDR3 DNA sequence: TGTGCCAGCAGCCCAACCTCGACGGCCCTTTTAAATGAGCAGTTCTTC. This sequence encodes CASSPTSTALLNEQFF.

V gene TRBV18 combines with J gene TRBJ2-7; 11 bases align to TRBD2. This CDR3 spans 13 amino acids. CDR1 is KGHSH, CDR2 LQKENI, per germline. J gave up 6 bases and V 6 bases, and 4 bases lay outside the gene matches. The CDR3 sequence: CASSPGLAAEQYF. The CDR3 DNA is TGTGCCAGCTCTCCGGGACTAGCGGCCGAGCAGTACTTC. Looking up the rest from reference TRBV18 and TRBJ2-7 gives the full variable domain: NAGVMQNPRHLVRRRGQEARLRCSPMKGHSHVYWYRQLPEEGLKFMVYLQKENIIDESGMPKERFSAEFPKEGPSILRIQQVVRGDSAAYFCASSPGLAAEQYFGPGTRLTVT.

The chain joins TRBV30 to TRBJ2-5; D assignment may be TRBD1 or TRBD2 (5 bases each). The V end was cut by 3 bases, the J end by 5 bases, with 22 bases between. The CDR3 has 16 amino acids. Germline CDR1 is GTSNPN and CDR2 is SVGIG (reference sequence). CDR3 protein: CAWRAGTLGSRETQYF. CDR3 nucleotides: TGTGCCTGGAGAGCCGGGACCCTTGGGAGTAGGGAGACCCAGTACTTC.

CDR3 sequence: CASTQQGPLTEAFF. DNA for the CDR3: TGCGCCAGCACCCAACAGGGCCCCCTCACTGAAGCTTTCTTT. The genes are TRBV5-1 and TRBJ1-1; possibly TRBD1 for D (6 bases). From germline, CDR1 is SGHRS and CDR2 YFSETQ. The CDR3 runs 14 residues. V was trimmed by 6 bases and J by 4 bases, leaving 16 bases between them.

The V and J genes are TRBV5-5 and TRBJ2-1; D assignment may be TRBD1 or TRBD2 (6 bases each). Germline CDR1 SGHKS, CDR2 YYEKEE (reference sequence). The V and J ends lost 4 bases and 9 bases respectively, with 11 bases between them. This CDR3 comprises 12 residues. CDR3 sequence reads: CASSGGTIEQFF. The CDR3 DNA reads as TGTGCCAGCAGCGGGGGGACAATTGAGCAGTTCTTC.

In this sample, this clone turned up once. This sequence joins TRBV7-9 and TRBJ1-1, with D possibly being TRBD1 (6 bases). The CDR3 is 12 amino acids. The V gene lost 5 bases and the J gene lost 5 bases, with 9 bases spanning the gap. Per the germline V gene, CDR1 is SEHNR and CDR2 is FQNEAQ (reference sequence). DNA for the CDR3: TGTGCCAGCAGCCTAACAGGGACTGAAGCTTTCTTT. Translated, it gives CASSLTGTEAFF.

The genes are TRBV19 and TRBJ1-4, with D perhaps matching TRBD1 (5 bases). V dropped 7 bases and J dropped 0 bases, with 12 bases sitting between them. The germline gives CDR1 LNHDA, CDR2 SQIVND (reference sequence). CDR3 length: 15 amino acids. The CDR3 sequence: CASMRVGATNEKLFF. The CDR3 nucleotides read TGTGCCAGTATGCGGGTAGGGGCAACTAATGAAAAACTGTTTTTT. Looking up the rest from reference TRBV19 and TRBJ1-4 gives the full variable domain: DGGITQSPKYLFRKEGQNVTLSCEQNLNHDAMYWYRQDPGQGLRLIYYSQIVNDFQKGDIAEGYSVSREKKESFPLTVTSAQKNPTAFYLCASMRVGATNEKLFFGSGTQLSVL.

The chain is built from TRBV5-1 and TRBJ2-1; TRBD2 matches at 11 bases. The germline V gene has CDR1 SGHRS and CDR2 YFSETQ. The CDR3 is 15 residues long. Trimming at V came to 2 bases and at J to 7 bases, leaving 5 bases not matched to a gene. The DNA for the CDR3 is TGCGCCAGCAGCTTTAGCGGGAGGGCCGAAAATGAGCAGTTCTTC. Encoded protein: CASSFSGRAENEQFF.

This clone showed up just a few times. The CDR3 DNA sequence: TGTGCCAGCTCACTGGGACGGAGGGACTACACCTTC. This translates into CASSLGRRDYTF. The chain couples TRBV18 to TRBJ1-2; D perhaps matches TRBD1 (5 bases). Germline assignment: CDR1 KGHSH and CDR2 LQKENI. The V end lost 4 bases, the J end lost 10 bases, and 13 bases lay between the germline ends. There are 12 residues in the CDR3.

J is TRBJ2-7 and V is TRBV7-8; perhaps TRBD1 as D (5 bases). Trimming removed 4 bases from V and 1 base from J, with 11 bases in between. CDR1 is SGHVS, CDR2 FQNEAQ, per germline. The CDR3 is 14 amino acids. The CDR3 is CASSSVDSSYEQYF. The CDR3 nucleotides read TGTGCCAGCAGCTCGGTTGACAGTTCCTACGAGCAGTACTTC.

J is TRBJ1-5 and V is TRBV24-1; 9 bases map to TRBD1. V shed 5 bases, J shed 4 bases, and the junction held 8 bases outside the gene matches. The CDR3 runs to 16 residues. Germline V gene lookup returns CDR1 KGHDR and CDR2 SFDVKD. In DNA, the CDR3 is TGTGCCACCAGTGGCCGGACAGGGGCCTTAAATCAGCCCCAGCATTTT. Translation: CATSGRTGALNQPQHF.

This clone was detected a few times. This chain uses TRBV25-1 with TRBJ1-2; 10 nucleotides agree with TRBD1. After removal of 4 bases from V and 8 bases from J, the junction contained 10 bases not matched to a gene. From germline, CDR1 is MGHDK and CDR2 SYGVNS. The CDR3 length is 15 residues. CDR3 protein: CASSVRQGAREGYTF. The DNA for the CDR3 is TGTGCCAGCAGTGTGCGACAGGGGGCGAGAGAGGGCTACACCTTC.

V is TRBV5-5 and J is TRBJ1-2; D not certain. V was shortened by 3 bases and J by 3 bases, with 18 bases between the two germline ends. The germline V gene encodes CDR1 SGHKS and CDR2 YYEKEE (reference sequence). CDR3 length: 16 amino acids. The CDR3 DNA follows: TGTGCCAGCAGCTCTTCAACGCGGACGGAATACTATGGCTACACCTTC. This gives the protein CASSSSTRTEYYGYTF.

The chain has TRBV7-9 and TRBJ2-1; 11 nucleotides agree with TRBD2. J gave up 4 bases and V 6 bases, and 5 bases lay outside the gene matches. There are 15 residues in the CDR3. Germline CDR1 and CDR2: SEHNR and FQNEAQ (reference sequence). CDR3: CASRSLAGGYNEQFF. The CDR3 DNA sequence: TGTGCCAGCAGAAGTCTAGCGGGGGGTTACAATGAGCAGTTCTTC.

In regard to this clone: Other DNA sequences in the same sample also yield this CDR3. The J gene is TRBJ1-6, the V gene TRBV3-1 (or the pseudogene TRBV3-2); D gene uncertain. This CDR3 is built from 14 residues. Trimming left V 4 bases short and J 0 bases short, with 4 bases between. Germline values: CDR1 LGHDT, CDR2 YNNKEL (reference sequence). The CDR3 nucleotides read TGTGCCAGCAGCCGGGGCTCCTATAATTCACCCCTCCACTTT. The encoded protein is CASSRGSYNSPLHF.

The chain has TRBV9 and TRBJ1-2; D is perhaps TRBD1 (6 bases). V shed 5 bases and J shed 2 bases, with 10 bases lying between them. This CDR3 contains 13 residues. Germline CDR1 SGDLS, CDR2 YYNGEE. The CDR3 protein is CASRDQGNYGYTF. For the CDR3, the DNA is TGTGCCAGCAGGGATCAGGGGAACTATGGCTACACCTTC. The full variable domain, with the rest looked up from reference TRBV9 and TRBJ1-2, is DSGVTQTPKHLITATGQRVTLRCSPRSGDLSVYWYQQSLDQGLQFLIQYYNGEERAKGNILERFSAQQFPDLHSELNLSSLELGDSALYFCASRDQGNYGYTFGSGTRLTVV.

J is TRBJ1-4 and V is TRBV6-6; 8 bases are a match to TRBD1. J was trimmed by 5 bases and V by 6 bases; bases with no gene match: 11. CDR1 is MNHNY, CDR2 SVGAGI, per germline (reference sequence). CDR3 length: 16 residues. CDR3 loop: CASRPRDRTLNEKLFF. CDR3 DNA sequence: TGTGCCAGCAGACCTAGGGACAGGACTTTGAATGAAAAACTGTTTTTT.

V usage is TRBV19 and J usage is TRBJ1-2; 8 bases are a match to TRBD1. The CDR3 is 13 residues long. V lost 8 bases, J lost 8 bases, and 10 bases stayed unmatched. CDR1 is LNHDA, CDR2 SQIVND, per germline (reference sequence). CDR3 bases: TGTGCCAGTGGGGACCGACAGGGGAGCGGCTACACCTTC. Protein: CASGDRQGSGYTF.

The gene calls are TRBV3-1 (or the pseudogene TRBV3-2) and TRBJ1-2; no firm D call. V lost 0 bases and J 4 bases, leaving 9 bases between the germline ends. Germline loops: CDR1 LGHDT, CDR2 YNNKEL (reference sequence). CDR3 length equals 14 residues. The DNA of the CDR3 is TGTGCCAGCAGCCAAGATGTGTCCGCCTATGGCTACACCTTC. Translation gives CASSQDVSAYGYTF.

The chain uses TRBV2 and TRBJ2-1, with TRBD1 matching over 10 bases. After removal of 2 bases from V and 6 bases from J, the junction contained 13 bases not matched to a gene. This CDR3 spans 18 amino acids. In germline, CDR1 is SNHLY, CDR2 FYNNEI. The DNA for the CDR3 is TGTGCCAGCAGTGAACGGGGGCAAGACAGGGGGCTTGTCAATGAGCAGTTCTTC. The encoded protein is CASSERGQDRGLVNEQFF.

The rearrangement links TRBV5-4 to TRBJ1-6, with D unresolved. This CDR3 is built from 15 residues. Germline V gene lookup returns CDR1 SGHNT and CDR2 YYREEE (reference sequence). Trimming removed 0 bases at V and 6 bases at J, with 10 bases between. For the CDR3, the DNA is TGTGCCAGCAGCTTGGTTGGGAATCCTAATTCACCCCTCCACTTT. Translated: CASSLVGNPNSPLHF.

V usage is TRBV9 and J usage is TRBJ1-4, with D maybe TRBD1 (5 bases). The germline V gene encodes CDR1 SGDLS and CDR2 YYNGEE. The CDR3 totals 13 residues. The ends were cut back, 4 bases at V and 8 bases at J, with 12 bases in the middle. The CDR3: CASSPRPGEKLFF. In DNA, the CDR3 is TGTGCCAGCAGCCCACGACCAGGGGAAAAACTGTTTTTT.